The next 6 T cell receptor beta chains were all read from a single sample in a study of cytomegalovirus exposure and HLA in healthy donors. With 60 Vbeta and 13 Jbeta primers, the PCR was carried out. Generated by immunoSEQ multiplex PCR, the TCRdb table keeps only in-frame clones and is missing some. Of about 120,000 clones listed, around 84% are singletons. The sequenced sample consisted of PBMCs. The receptors shown here come from a woman aged 25 to 39 in good health and CMV-seropositive.

The chain employs TRBV6-5 and TRBJ1-6, with TRBD1 as a possible D gene (5 bases). Germline V gene data show CDR1 as MNHEY and CDR2 as SVGAGI. This CDR3 spans 14 amino acids. The V end was cut by 4 bases, the J end by 7 bases, with 11 bases between. The CDR3 reads CASSFRQWNSPLHF. CDR3 coding DNA: TGTGCCAGCAGTTTCCGACAGTGGAATTCACCCCTCCACTTT.

The chain combines TRBV15 with TRBJ2-2; D possibly corresponds to TRBD1 (5 bases). Trimming took 0 bases from V and 2 from J, leaving 7 bases between them. The germline gives CDR1 LNHNV, CDR2 YYDKDF (reference sequence). CDR3 length equals 15 residues. Here the CDR3 reads CATSREGLNTGELFF. CDR3 DNA sequence: TGTGCCACCAGCAGAGAGGGGCTCAACACCGGGGAGCTGTTTTTT.

Of note for this clone: The junction shows a germline mismatch at one end, possibly a read error. The genes are TRBV5-1 and TRBJ1-4; possibly TRBD1 for D (5 bases). Germline V CDR1 and CDR2: SGHRS, YFSETQ. This CDR3 is 13 amino acids long. The CDR3 bases are TGCGCCAGCAGCGAAACAGGATTCGAAAGACTGTTTTTT. Translation: CASSETGFERLFF.

The chain employs TRBV30 and TRBJ2-5, with D possibly being TRBD1 (5 bases). Germline V CDR1 and CDR2: GTSNPN, SVGIG (reference sequence). This CDR3 region has 15 residues. Trimming took off 2 bases at V and 1 base at J, with 14 bases between the two ends. Written as DNA, the CDR3 is TGTGCCTGGAGTAAAGGGGTGCGTTTCCAAGAGACCCAGTACTTC. It encodes CAWSKGVRFQETQYF.

This chain uses TRBV7-2 with TRBJ2-3; D is perhaps TRBD2 (6 bases). V was trimmed by 1 base and J by 3 bases, leaving 17 bases between them. The CDR3 has 17 residues. Germline CDR1 reads SGHTA; CDR2 reads FQGNSA. The CDR3 sequence is CASSLGGSPTRTDTQYF. The DNA of the CDR3 is TGTGCCAGCAGCTTAGGTGGTAGCCCGACTAGAACAGATACGCAGTATTTT.

This clone was detected a few times. This sequence joins TRBV12-5 and TRBJ1-6; perhaps TRBD1 as D (6 bases). V was pared by 4 bases and J by 8 bases, with 18 bases between. The CDR3 spans 16 residues. CDR1 is LGHNT, CDR2 FRNRAP, per germline. CDR3 sequence reads: CASGSHSGTFHSPLHF. The CDR3 DNA reads TGTGCTAGTGGTTCTCACTCCGGGACATTCCATTCACCCCTCCACTTT.